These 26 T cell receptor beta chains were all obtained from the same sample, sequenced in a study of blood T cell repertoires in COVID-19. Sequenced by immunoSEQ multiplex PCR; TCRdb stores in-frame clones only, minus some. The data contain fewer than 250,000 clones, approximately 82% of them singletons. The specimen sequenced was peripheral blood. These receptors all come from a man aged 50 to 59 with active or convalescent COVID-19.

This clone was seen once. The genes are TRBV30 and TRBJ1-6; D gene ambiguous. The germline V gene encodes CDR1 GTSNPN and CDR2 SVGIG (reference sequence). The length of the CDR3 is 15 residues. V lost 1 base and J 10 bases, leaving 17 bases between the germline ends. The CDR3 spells CAWSGLEGSGSPLHF. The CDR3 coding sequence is TGTGCCTGGAGTGGTCTGGAGGGATCAGGCTCACCCCTCCACTTT.

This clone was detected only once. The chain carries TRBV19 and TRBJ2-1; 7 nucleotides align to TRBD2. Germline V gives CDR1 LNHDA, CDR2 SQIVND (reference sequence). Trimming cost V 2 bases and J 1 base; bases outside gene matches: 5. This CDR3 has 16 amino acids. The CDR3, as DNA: TGTGCCAGTAGTATATGGGCGGGAGCGTCCTACAATGAGCAGTTCTTC. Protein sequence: CASSIWAGASYNEQFF.

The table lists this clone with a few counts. In DNA, the CDR3 is TGTGCCAGCAGCCGTACGGGGACAGTTGAAAAACTGTTTTTT. Protein: CASSRTGTVEKLFF. V and J are TRBV7-9 and TRBJ1-4, with TRBD1 identical over 7 bases. Germline CDR1 and CDR2: SEHNR and FQNEAQ (reference sequence). The CDR3 extends over 14 amino acids. The V segment lost 5 bases and the J segment 7 bases; nucleotides outside the gene matches: 7.

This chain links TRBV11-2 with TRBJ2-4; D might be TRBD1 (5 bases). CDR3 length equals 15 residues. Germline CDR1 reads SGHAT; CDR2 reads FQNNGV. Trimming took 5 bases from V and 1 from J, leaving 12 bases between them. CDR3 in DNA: TGTGCCAGCAGCCCGCAGGGATTCGCCAAAAACATTCAGTACTTC. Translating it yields CASSPQGFAKNIQYF.

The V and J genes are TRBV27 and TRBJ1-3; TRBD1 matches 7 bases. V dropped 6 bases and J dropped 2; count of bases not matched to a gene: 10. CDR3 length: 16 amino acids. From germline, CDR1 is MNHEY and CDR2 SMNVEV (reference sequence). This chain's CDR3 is CASSYRGVFPGNTIYF. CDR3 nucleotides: TGTGCCAGCAGCTACAGGGGAGTATTTCCTGGAAACACCATATATTTT.

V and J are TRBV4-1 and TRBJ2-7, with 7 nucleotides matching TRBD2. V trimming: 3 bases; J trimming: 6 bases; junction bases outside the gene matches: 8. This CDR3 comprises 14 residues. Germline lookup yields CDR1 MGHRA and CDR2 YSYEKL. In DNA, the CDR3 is TGCGCCAGCAGCCAGCGGGAGAAGGTTGGCGAGCAGTACTTC. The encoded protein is CASSQREKVGEQYF.

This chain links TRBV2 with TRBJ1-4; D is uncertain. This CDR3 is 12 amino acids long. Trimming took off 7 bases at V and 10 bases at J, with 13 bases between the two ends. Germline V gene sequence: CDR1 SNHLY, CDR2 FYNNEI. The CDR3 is CASTGQGGKLFF. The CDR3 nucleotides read TGTGCCAGCACTGGGCAAGGAGGAAAACTGTTTTTT.

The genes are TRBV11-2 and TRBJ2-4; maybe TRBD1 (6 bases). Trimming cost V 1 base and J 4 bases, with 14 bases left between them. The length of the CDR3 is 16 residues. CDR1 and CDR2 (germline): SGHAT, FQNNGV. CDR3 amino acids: CASSLASTGPKNIQYF. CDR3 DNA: TGTGCCAGCAGCTTAGCTTCGACAGGACCTAAAAACATTCAGTACTTC.

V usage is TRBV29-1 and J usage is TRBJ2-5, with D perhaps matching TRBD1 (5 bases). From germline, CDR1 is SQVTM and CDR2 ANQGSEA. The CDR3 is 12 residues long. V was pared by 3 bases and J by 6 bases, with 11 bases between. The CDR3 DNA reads TGCAGCGTTGATAAGTCAGGGAAGACCCAGTACTTC. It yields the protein CSVDKSGKTQYF.

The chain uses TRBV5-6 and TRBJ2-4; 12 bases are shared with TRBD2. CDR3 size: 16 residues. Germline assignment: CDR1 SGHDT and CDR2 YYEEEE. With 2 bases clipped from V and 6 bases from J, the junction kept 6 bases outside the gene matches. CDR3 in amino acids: CASSLGLAGMVNIQYF. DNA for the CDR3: TGTGCCAGCAGCTTAGGACTAGCGGGGATGGTAAACATTCAGTACTTC.

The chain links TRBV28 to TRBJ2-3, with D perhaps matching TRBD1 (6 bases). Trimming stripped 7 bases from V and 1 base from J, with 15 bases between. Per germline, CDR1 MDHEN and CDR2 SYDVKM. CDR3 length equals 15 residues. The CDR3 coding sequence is TGTGCCAGCACCCAAACAGGGTTTGGCACAGATACGCAGTATTTT. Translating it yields CASTQTGFGTDTQYF. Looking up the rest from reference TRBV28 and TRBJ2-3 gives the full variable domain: DVKVTQSSRYLVKRTGEKVFLECVQDMDHENMFWYRQDPGLGLRLIYFSYDVKMKEKGDIPEGYSVSREKKERFSLILESASTNQTSMYLCASTQTGFGTDTQYFGPGTRLTVL.

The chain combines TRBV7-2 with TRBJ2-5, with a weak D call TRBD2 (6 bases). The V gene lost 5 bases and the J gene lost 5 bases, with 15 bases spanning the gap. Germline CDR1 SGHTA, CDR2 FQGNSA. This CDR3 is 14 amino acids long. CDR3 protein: CASSRGFEGETQYF. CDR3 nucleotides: TGTGCCAGCAGCCGGGGGTTCGAGGGGGAGACCCAGTACTTC.

CDR3 loop: CASSLLQGLSGANVLTF. DNA of the CDR3: TGTGCCAGCAGTTTATTACAGGGTCTCTCTGGGGCCAACGTCCTGACTTTC. The chain combines TRBV28 with TRBJ2-6, with D possibly matching TRBD1 (6 bases). The V and J ends lost 1 base and 0 bases respectively, with 10 bases between them. Germline CDR1 reads MDHEN; CDR2 reads SYDVKM. The CDR3 sequence is 17 residues long.

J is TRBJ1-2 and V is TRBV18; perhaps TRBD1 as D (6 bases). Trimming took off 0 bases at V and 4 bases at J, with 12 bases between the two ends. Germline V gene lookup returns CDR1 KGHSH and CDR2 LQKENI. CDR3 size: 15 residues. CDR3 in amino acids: CASSPPGAEGYGYTF. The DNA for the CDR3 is TGTGCCAGCTCACCACCGGGGGCCGAGGGCTATGGCTACACCTTC.

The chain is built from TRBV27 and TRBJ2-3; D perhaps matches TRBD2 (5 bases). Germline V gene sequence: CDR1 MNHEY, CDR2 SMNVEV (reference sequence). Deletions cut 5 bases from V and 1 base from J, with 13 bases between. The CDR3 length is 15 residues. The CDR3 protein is CASSPPTRGTDTQYF. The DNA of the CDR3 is TGTGCCAGCAGTCCGCCTACGAGGGGCACAGATACGCAGTATTTT.

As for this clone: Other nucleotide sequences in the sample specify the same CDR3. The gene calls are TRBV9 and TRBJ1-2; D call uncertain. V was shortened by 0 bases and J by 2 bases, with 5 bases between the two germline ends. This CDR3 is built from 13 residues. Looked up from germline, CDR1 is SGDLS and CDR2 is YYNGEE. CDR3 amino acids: CASSVGGNYGYTF. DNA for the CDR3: TGTGCCAGCAGCGTAGGAGGGAACTATGGCTACACCTTC. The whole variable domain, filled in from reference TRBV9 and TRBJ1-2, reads DSGVTQTPKHLITATGQRVTLRCSPRSGDLSVYWYQQSLDQGLQFLIQYYNGEERAKGNILERFSAQQFPDLHSELNLSSLELGDSALYFCASSVGGNYGYTFGSGTRLTVV.

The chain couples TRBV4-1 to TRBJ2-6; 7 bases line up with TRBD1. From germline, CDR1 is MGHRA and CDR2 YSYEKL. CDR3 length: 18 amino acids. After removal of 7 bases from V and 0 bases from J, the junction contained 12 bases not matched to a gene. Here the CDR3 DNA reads TGCGCCAGCACCCGGACAGGAGTGTTAGACTCTGGGGCCAACGTCCTGACTTTC. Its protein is CASTRTGVLDSGANVLTF.

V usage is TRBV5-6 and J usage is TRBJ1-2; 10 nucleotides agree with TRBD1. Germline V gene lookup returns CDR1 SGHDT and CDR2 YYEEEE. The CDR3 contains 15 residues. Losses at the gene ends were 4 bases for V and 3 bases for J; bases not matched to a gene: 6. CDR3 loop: CASSATGTGDYGYTF. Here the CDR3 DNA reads TGTGCCAGCAGCGCCACAGGGACAGGGGACTATGGCTACACCTTC.

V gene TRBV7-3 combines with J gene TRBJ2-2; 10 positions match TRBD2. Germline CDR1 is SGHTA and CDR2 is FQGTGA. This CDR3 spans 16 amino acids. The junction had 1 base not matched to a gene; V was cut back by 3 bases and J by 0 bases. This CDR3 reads CASSLTSGSNTGELFF. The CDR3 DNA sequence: TGTGCCAGCAGCTTGACTAGCGGGTCGAACACCGGGGAGCTGTTTTTT.

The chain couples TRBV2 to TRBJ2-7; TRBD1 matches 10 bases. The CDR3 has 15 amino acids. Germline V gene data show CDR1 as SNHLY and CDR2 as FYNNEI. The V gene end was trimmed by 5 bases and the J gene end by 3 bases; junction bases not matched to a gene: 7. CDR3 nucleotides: TGTGCCAGCAGTCTAGGGGGACAGGGGTTCTACGAGCAGTACTTC. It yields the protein CASSLGGQGFYEQYF. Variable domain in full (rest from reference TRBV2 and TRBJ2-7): EPEVTQTPSHQVTQMGQEVILRCVPISNHLYFYWYRQILGQKVEFLVSFYNNEISEKSEIFDDQFSVERPDGSNFTLKIRSTKLEDSAMYFCASSLGGQGFYEQYFGPGTRLTVT.

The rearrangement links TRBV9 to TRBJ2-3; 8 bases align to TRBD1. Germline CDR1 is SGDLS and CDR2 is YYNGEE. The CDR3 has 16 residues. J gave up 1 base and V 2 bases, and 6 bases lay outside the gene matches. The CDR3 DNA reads TGTGCCAGCAGCGTGAGGTGGGGACAGGGCACAGATACGCAGTATTTT. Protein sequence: CASSVRWGQGTDTQYF.

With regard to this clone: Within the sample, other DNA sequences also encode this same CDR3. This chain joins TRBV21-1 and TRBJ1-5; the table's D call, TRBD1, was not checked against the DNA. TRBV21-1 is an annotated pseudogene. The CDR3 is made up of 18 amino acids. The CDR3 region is CASSKGSGDRGAGQPQHF. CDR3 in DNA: TGTGCCAGCAGCAAAGGATCGGGCGACAGGGGGGCGGGGCAGCCCCAGCATTTT.

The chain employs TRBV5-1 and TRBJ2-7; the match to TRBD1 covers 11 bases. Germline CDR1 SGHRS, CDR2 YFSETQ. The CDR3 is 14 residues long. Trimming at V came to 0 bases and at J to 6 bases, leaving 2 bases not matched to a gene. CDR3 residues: CASSLVGQGGEQYF. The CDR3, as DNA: TGCGCCAGCAGCTTGGTGGGACAGGGGGGCGAGCAGTACTTC.

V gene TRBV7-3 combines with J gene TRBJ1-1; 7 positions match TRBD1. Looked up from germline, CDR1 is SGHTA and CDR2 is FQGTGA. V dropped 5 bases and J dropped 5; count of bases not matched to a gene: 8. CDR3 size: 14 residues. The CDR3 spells CASSRQGGGTEAFF. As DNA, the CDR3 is TGTGCCAGCAGCCGACAGGGAGGAGGGACTGAAGCTTTCTTT.

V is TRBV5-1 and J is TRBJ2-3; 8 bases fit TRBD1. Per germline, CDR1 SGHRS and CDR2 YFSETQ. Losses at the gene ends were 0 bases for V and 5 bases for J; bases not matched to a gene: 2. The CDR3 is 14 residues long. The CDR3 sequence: CASSLAQGVDTQYF. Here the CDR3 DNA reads TGCGCCAGCAGCTTGGCACAGGGGGTAGATACGCAGTATTTT.

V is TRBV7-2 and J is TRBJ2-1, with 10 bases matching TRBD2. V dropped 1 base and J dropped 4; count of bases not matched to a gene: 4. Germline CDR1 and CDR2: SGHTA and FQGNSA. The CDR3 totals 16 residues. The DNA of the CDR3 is TGTGCCAGCAGCTTAGGCCTAGCGGGAGCTTACAATGAGCAGTTCTTC. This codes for CASSLGLAGAYNEQFF.